Detailed here is one T cell receptor (beta chain). No antigen is known for it. Qualities for individual bases were not recorded, and no much larger clone is one base off. The ex vivo total memory CD4+ samples were sequenced at deep level, which gave a detection sensitivity of one cell in 200,000. Genomic DNA was extracted from cell pellets with the QIAamp DNA Micro Kit, and its quantity and purity were checked by spectrophotometry. Amplification of TCR Vbeta CDR3 regions was performed with the immunoSEQ multiplex PCR assay. The Illumina HiSeq platform was used to sequence the amplicons. The retrieved sequences were 87 nucleotides in length and included the CDR3 region. Under the source paper's analysis protocol: A unique productive TCR Vbeta nucleotide sequence was defined as a clonotype and was quantified by productive template frequency from ImmunoSEQ Analyzer V3.0. Expanded clonotypes were defined using a threshold set at the top 5th percentile of each repertoire ranked by frequency. Repertoire overlap was computed as Chao-Jaccard with the R package fossil and visualized by nonmetric multidimensional scaling with the R package MASS. TCRdb retrieved this table from immuneACCESS and kept in-frame rearrangements only. Not all clones are present; in checked studies, unresolved V genes account for under half, and no reason is known for the remainder. That table is the source of V, J and clone size, and D and trimming were worked out from the DNA. Recorded for this sample are some 30,000 clones; approximately 80% of them occurred a single time. The top ten hold around 1.7% of the sample.

The sample is drawn from a study of human CD4 T cells and Enterobacteriaceae (dated by TCRdb to the early 2020s). Study-level results and caveats: The only basis for inferring the reactivity of ex vivo clonotypes was matching nucleotide sequences to CFSE-low cultures from the same donors. Compared with specific clonotypes, broadly cross-reactive clonotypes seemed more expanded ex vivo, with 11 of 19 and about 65% of the roughly 34 falling in the top 5%.

On a FACSAria III, memory CD4+ T cells were FACS-sorted to over 95% purity, defined as all CD4+ cells except CD45RA+CCR7+CD95- naive cells. Healthy donor blood was obtained from blood donation centers in Switzerland. Positive selection with CD4 and CD14 magnetic microbeads was used to enrich total CD4+ T cells and monocytes. Before sorting, CD8+, CD14+, CD16+, CD56+, CD19+ and CD25-bright cells were excluded. To assess in vivo expansion of bacteria-reactive clonotypes, total memory CD4+ T cells from a couple of blood donors were sequenced directly ex vivo. Isolation of peripheral blood mononuclear cells from donor blood was performed with Ficoll-Paque Plus. CDR1 is given as SQVTM and CDR2 as ANQGSEA, both from the germline V gene. The CDR3 spans 14 residues, from the cysteine through the phenylalanine. Just the 42-base CDR3 DNA is kept, in frame starting at base 1. The junction carries 20 bases between V and J, which are trimmed by 6 bases and 6 bases respectively.

The chain links TRBV29-1 with TRBJ1-2, with TRBD1 as a weak D call on 5 bases. The receptor's source is a human donor in good health. The sample taken for sequencing was memory CD4+ T cells from blood. The intended sense of this specimen's cell subset or site label: total memory CD4 T cells sorted directly ex vivo, unstimulated. The CDR3 protein is CSVLSATGAHGYTF. The nucleotide sequence is given as TGCAGCGTCCTTTCCGCAACAGGCGCCCATGGCTACACCTTC.